A selection of T cell receptor beta chains follows, all from one sample in a study of human T cells and chemical hapten exposure. TCRdb processed the RACE reads anew with MiXCR; each CDR3 protein has one entry. The sample consists of approximately 350,000 distinct CDR3 sequences, around 7% of them appearing once. Specimen: whole blood, collected in connection with sensitization to the hapten diphenylcyclopropenone (DPC). These receptors were taken from a woman aged 18 to 35 with alopecia areata. Some clones in this sample may be carry-over from other donors' samples. Each CDR3 is given with its conserved first and last residue. Each record gives: J gene, V gene, CDR3 protein.

j_call: TRBJ1-1
v_call: TRBV29-1
cdr3_aa: CSAQGKVTEAFF

j_call: TRBJ1-1
v_call: TRBV6-6
cdr3_aa: CASSYEDPEAFF

j_call: TRBJ1-6
v_call: TRBV7-6
cdr3_aa: CASSLEGGRTALYNSPLHF

j_call: TRBJ2-3
v_call: TRBV6-5
cdr3_aa: CASSDRRLDTQYF

j_call: TRBJ1-5
v_call: TRBV12-3/TRBV12-4
cdr3_aa: CASSLYRGLGQPQHF

j_call: TRBJ2-7
v_call: TRBV29-1
cdr3_aa: CSVEGRSGGAGEQYF

j_call: TRBJ1-2
v_call: TRBV13
cdr3_aa: CASSESDRNYGYTF

j_call: TRBJ2-3
v_call: TRBV7-8
cdr3_aa: CASSIAGPYTDTQYF

j_call: TRBJ1-2
v_call: TRBV20-1
cdr3_aa: CSATQGGPYGYTF

j_call: TRBJ1-5
v_call: TRBV28
cdr3_aa: CASTLGSGVFQPQHF

j_call: TRBJ2-7
v_call: TRBV7-9
cdr3_aa: CASSRQDYEQYF

j_call: TRBJ2-3
v_call: TRBV5-1
cdr3_aa: CASAQQGTSTDTQYF

j_call: TRBJ1-2
v_call: TRBV20-1
cdr3_aa: CRSGTGGYTF

j_call: TRBJ2-5
v_call: TRBV7-2
cdr3_aa: CASSLSSTGTPGTQYF

j_call: TRBJ1-4
v_call: TRBV18
cdr3_aa: CASSRDRSNEKLFF

j_call: TRBJ2-3
v_call: TRBV20-1
cdr3_aa: CSAYSGTSGADTQYF

j_call: TRBJ2-3
v_call: TRBV9
cdr3_aa: CASSVGLAFPDTQYF

j_call: TRBJ2-7
v_call: TRBV7-3
cdr3_aa: CASSLGDRAHEQYF

j_call: TRBJ1-5
v_call: TRBV2
cdr3_aa: CASSEAGGVWQPQHF

j_call: TRBJ1-2
v_call: TRBV18
cdr3_aa: CASSPTEGYTF

j_call: TRBJ2-7
v_call: TRBV6-1
cdr3_aa: CASTARGQGPYEQYF

j_call: TRBJ2-1
v_call: TRBV12-3/TRBV12-4
cdr3_aa: CASSLIQFNEQFF

j_call: TRBJ1-1
v_call: TRBV5-1
cdr3_aa: CASSIGGYTEAFF

j_call: TRBJ1-2
v_call: TRBV2
cdr3_aa: CASRDRGLNYGYTF

j_call: TRBJ2-3
v_call: TRBV5-6
cdr3_aa: CASGRNTQYF

j_call: TRBJ2-5
v_call: TRBV29-1
cdr3_aa: CSVGPGQETQYF

j_call: TRBJ1-4
v_call: TRBV12-3/TRBV12-4
cdr3_aa: CASSSSGGGKLFF

j_call: TRBJ2-3
v_call: TRBV7-9
cdr3_aa: CASSNSLRGADTQYF

j_call: TRBJ2-7
v_call: TRBV6-5
cdr3_aa: CASSYYRSPNEQYF

j_call: TRBJ2-7
v_call: TRBV6-2/TRBV6-3
cdr3_aa: CATHHISGESYEQYF

j_call: TRBJ1-2
v_call: TRBV7-2
cdr3_aa: CASSLSATESNYGYTF

j_call: TRBJ1-5
v_call: TRBV7-9
cdr3_aa: CASSLGDHNQPQHF

j_call: TRBJ1-4
v_call: TRBV7-9
cdr3_aa: CASSPEGYVTNEKLFF

j_call: TRBJ1-2
v_call: TRBV6-5
cdr3_aa: CASSYSTGIYGYTF

j_call: TRBJ1-2
v_call: TRBV12-3/TRBV12-4
cdr3_aa: CASTRQGGDYGYTF

j_call: TRBJ1-2
v_call: TRBV6-1
cdr3_aa: CASRRDTGYTF

j_call: TRBJ2-7
v_call: TRBV28
cdr3_aa: CASSLSPGTRYF

j_call: TRBJ2-3
v_call: TRBV2
cdr3_aa: CASRAGGVGTDTQYF

j_call: TRBJ2-7
v_call: TRBV3-1
cdr3_aa: CASSQGLAGDYEQYF

j_call: TRBJ1-2
v_call: TRBV7-2
cdr3_aa: CASSLDSANRVYGYTF

j_call: TRBJ1-5
v_call: TRBV4-1
cdr3_aa: CASSQDSLTGAQPQHF

j_call: TRBJ2-3
v_call: TRBV6-2/TRBV6-3
cdr3_aa: CASRTGTSGGDTQYF

j_call: TRBJ1-2
v_call: TRBV5-1
cdr3_aa: CASSLAGRGSGYTF

j_call: TRBJ2-5
v_call: TRBV28
cdr3_aa: CASSLDRGQGETQYF

j_call: TRBJ2-1
v_call: TRBV28
cdr3_aa: CASSPPRGPNNEQFF

j_call: TRBJ1-1
v_call: TRBV6-6
cdr3_aa: CASSPRSNTEAFF